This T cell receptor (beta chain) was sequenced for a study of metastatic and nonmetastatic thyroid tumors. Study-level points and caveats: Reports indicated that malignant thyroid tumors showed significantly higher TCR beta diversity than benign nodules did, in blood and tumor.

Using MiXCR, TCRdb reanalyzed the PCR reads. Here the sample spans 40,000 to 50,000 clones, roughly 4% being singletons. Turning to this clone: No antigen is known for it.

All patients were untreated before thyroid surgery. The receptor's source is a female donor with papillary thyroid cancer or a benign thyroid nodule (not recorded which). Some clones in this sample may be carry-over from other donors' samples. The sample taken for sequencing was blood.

The CDR3 is CSASLAGSGKLGYTF. CDR3 nucleotide sequence: TGCAGTGCTAGTTTGGCTGGTTCGGGGAAATTAGGCTACACCTTC. This rearrangement joins TRBV20-1 to TRBJ1-2; D is uncertain. The germline V gene encodes CDR1 DFQATT and CDR2 SNEGSKA (reference sequence). The CDR3 is 15 residues long. Trimming took 3 bases from V and 8 from J, leaving 22 bases between them.